This T cell receptor beta chain originates from a study of cytomegalovirus exposure and HLA in healthy donors. CDR3 length equals 11 residues. V was trimmed by 4 bases and J by 6 bases, leaving 6 bases between them. Germline assignment: CDR1 ENHRY and CDR2 SYGVKD. Vbeta (60) and Jbeta (13) primers were used in the PCR. Profiling relied on immunoSEQ multiplex PCR, and the TCRdb table lists in-frame clones only, not all of them. This sample carries some 89,000 clones, 70% to 80% of them seen once, and the ten largest clones take under 8.5%. The V call is TRBV10-3, the J call TRBJ1-2; D remains ambiguous. The source material was PBMCs. This clonotype was sampled from a man between 60 and 70 years old in good health and CMV-seronegative. The CDR3 bases are TGTGCCATCAGTGGCGGTGATGGCTACACCTTC. Its protein product is CAISGGDGYTF.